This T cell receptor (beta chain) was recorded in a study of blood T cell repertoires in COVID-19. About the research overall: COVID-19 samples from acute and convalescent phases originated in the United States, Italy and Spain. T cells, B-cell-depleted T cells, or PBMCs provided the cDNA or gDNA that served as material.

CDR1 is SNHLY, CDR2 FYNNEI, per germline. Trimming shortened V by 8 bases and J by 4 bases, and 14 bases separated the two germline ends. This CDR3 has 14 amino acids. In the source study's methods: Estimates of nucleated cell counts were drawn from the amplification of reference gene primers. Measured with immunoSEQ multiplex PCR; TCRdb has only the in-frame clones, and not every one. V, J and clone size are those of that table, while D and trimming were read from the DNA. This table holds roughly 220,000 clones, approximately 80% found once. The J gene is TRBJ2-2, the V gene TRBV2; the D gene is possibly TRBD1 (5 bases). This TCR derives from a woman in her fifties or sixties who had recovered from COVID-19. Sequencing input: peripheral blood. CDR3 region: CASRVGVATGELFF. DNA for the CDR3: TGTGCCAGCCGGGTAGGGGTGGCCACCGGGGAGCTGTTTTTT.